One and the same sample provided the 29 T cell receptor beta chains below, sequenced in a study of shared clonotypes between healthy human individuals. Here immunoSEQ multiplex PCR was the method, and the copy in TCRdb shows in-frame clones only, minus some. There are 1.4 million to 1.5 million clones in the sample; roughly 97% occur only once, and roughly 1.2% lies in the top ten. The sample was naive CD4+ T cells sorted from blood. The subset: CD45RA+ positively selected. These receptor sequences come from a man aged 25 to 40 in good health.

The chain has TRBV5-5 and TRBJ2-3; 11 nucleotides align to TRBD2. CDR3 length: 15 residues. Per germline, CDR1 SGHKS and CDR2 YYEKEE (reference sequence). V lost 9 bases to trimming and J lost 5 bases; unmatched junction nucleotides: 11. The CDR3 here is CATTPGLAALDTQYF. CDR3 bases: TGTGCCACTACTCCGGGACTAGCGGCGTTAGATACGCAGTATTTT.

Turning to this clone: Other DNA sequences in this specimen translate into the identical CDR3. V and J are TRBV10-3 and TRBJ2-5; D remains ambiguous. Trimming took 0 bases from V and 3 from J, leaving 8 bases between them. There are 14 residues in the CDR3. Germline V lookup: CDR1 ENHRY, CDR2 SYGVKD. CDR3 coding DNA: TGTGCCATCAGTGAGTCCGGCGGTGAAGAGACCCAGTACTTC. It translates to CAISESGGEETQYF.

The V call is TRBV18, the J call TRBJ2-4, with a possible D match to TRBD2 (6 bases). Germline CDR1 is KGHSH and CDR2 is LQKENI. The CDR3 length is 17 residues. With 4 bases removed from V and 8 bases from J, the gap between germline ends came to 24 bases. CDR3 amino acids: CASSRTTGTPRYDIQYF. In nucleotides, the CDR3 is TGTGCCAGCTCACGCACCACCGGGACTCCGAGGTACGACATTCAGTACTTC.

J is TRBJ2-1 and V is TRBV19; D gene ambiguous. Germline V gene data show CDR1 as LNHDA and CDR2 as SQIVND (reference sequence). Trimming stripped 3 bases from V and 8 bases from J, with 8 bases between. The CDR3 loop spans 12 amino acids. The CDR3 spells CASSISWDEQFF. CDR3 DNA: TGTGCCAGTAGTATTAGCTGGGATGAGCAGTTCTTC.

This rearrangement joins TRBV6-1 to TRBJ2-5; D perhaps matches TRBD1 (6 bases). Trimming took 6 bases from V and 1 from J, leaving 15 bases between them. CDR1 and CDR2 (germline): MNHNS, SASEGT. The CDR3 extends over 15 amino acids. The chain's CDR3 is CASSPTTGPQETQYF. CDR3 nucleotide sequence: TGTGCCAGCAGCCCAACGACAGGCCCCCAAGAGACCCAGTACTTC.

This chain joins TRBV5-1 and TRBJ1-2; unclear D gene. Germline CDR1 reads SGHRS; CDR2 reads YFSETQ. The CDR3 runs 12 residues. With 7 bases removed from V and 1 base from J, the gap between germline ends came to 8 bases. The CDR3 reads CASQDLNYGYTF. The CDR3 DNA sequence: TGCGCCAGCCAGGACCTTAACTATGGCTACACCTTC.

The chain joins TRBV6-5 to TRBJ2-3; D is possibly TRBD1 (6 bases). Germline CDR1 reads MNHEY; CDR2 reads SVGAGI. Trimming took 7 bases from V and 2 from J, leaving 13 bases between them. The CDR3 totals 14 residues. CDR3 coding DNA: TGTGCCAGCACTCAACGACAGGCCACAGATACGCAGTATTTT. It is translated as CASTQRQATDTQYF.

A word on this clone: Additional DNA sequences in this sample encode the identical CDR3. The chain uses TRBV10-3 and TRBJ2-7; D unresolved. The germline V and J ends were trimmed by 3 bases and 2 bases, with 5 bases remaining between them. The CDR3 length is 12 residues. CDR1 ENHRY and CDR2 SYGVKD come from the germline V gene. The DNA of the CDR3 is TGTGCCATCAGTGACAGCGCCTACGAGCAGTACTTC. It codes for CAISDSAYEQYF.

This chain joins TRBV11-3 and TRBJ1-3; D ambiguous. The germline CDR1 and CDR2 sequences are SGHNT and YENEEA. The CDR3 runs to 13 residues. V lost 5 bases, J lost 3 bases, and 8 bases lay in between. CDR3 residues: CASSSSFGNTIYF. In DNA form, the CDR3 reads TGTGCCAGCAGCAGTTCTTTTGGAAACACCATATATTTT.

This chain joins TRBV28 and TRBJ2-5; possibly TRBD2 for D (5 bases). Germline values: CDR1 MDHEN, CDR2 SYDVKM. The CDR3 has 16 amino acids. V was pared by 8 bases and J by 0 bases, with 19 bases between. The CDR3 here is CASQGSSRKYQETQYF. The CDR3, as DNA: TGTGCCAGCCAAGGGAGTTCCCGTAAATACCAAGAGACCCAGTACTTC.

This clone has a single count. The chain uses TRBV9 and TRBJ2-1; a possible D gene is TRBD2 (5 bases). The V end was cut by 1 base, the J end by 8 bases, with 13 bases between. Germline lookup yields CDR1 SGDLS and CDR2 YYNGEE. The CDR3 is 14 amino acids. In DNA, the CDR3 is TGTGCCAGCAGCGTACGGTGGGGAGCGGATGAGCAGTTCTTC. Translated: CASSVRWGADEQFF.

This clone was seen a single time. V gene TRBV11-2 combines with J gene TRBJ2-2; D unresolved. Germline assignment: CDR1 SGHAT and CDR2 FQNNGV. CDR3 length: 14 amino acids. V gave up 0 bases and J gave up 3 bases, with 5 bases separating them. The CDR3 bases are TGTGCCAGCAGCTTAGAAATTTACACCGGGGAGCTGTTTTTT. It specifies CASSLEIYTGELFF. The variable domain in full, with the rest retrieved from reference TRBV11-2 and TRBJ2-2, is EAGVAQSPRYKIIEKRQSVAFWCNPISGHATLYWYQQILGQGPKLLIQFQNNGVVDDSQLPKDRFSAERLKGVDSTLKIQPAKLEDSAVYLCASSLEIYTGELFFGEGSRLTVL.

The chain carries TRBV5-4 and TRBJ2-2; 11 bases fit TRBD2. CDR1 and CDR2 from the germline V gene are SGHNT and YYREEE (reference sequence). The CDR3 is made up of 18 amino acids. Germline trimming cut 0 bases from V and 0 bases from J; bases unmatched to any gene: 4. For the CDR3, the DNA is TGTGCCAGCAGCTTGGGACTAGCGGGATGGGCGAACACCGGGGAGCTGTTTTTT. This encodes CASSLGLAGWANTGELFF. Full variable domain (missing parts from reference TRBV5-4 and TRBJ2-2): ETGVTQSPTHLIKTRGQQVTLRCSSQSGHNTVSWYQQALGQGPQFIFQYYREEENGRGNFPPRFSGLQFPNYSSELNVNALELDDSALYLCASSLGLAGWANTGELFFGEGSRLTVL.

The chain employs TRBV15 and TRBJ2-1; D is ambiguous. Germline CDR1 LNHNV, CDR2 YYDKDF (reference sequence). The CDR3 consists of 16 residues. V lost 5 bases and J lost 3, with 17 bases in between. CDR3 coding DNA: TGTGCCACCAGCGTGGCCCAGGACCTCCTCTACAATGAGCAGTTCTTC. Residues: CATSVAQDLLYNEQFF.

V is TRBV5-1 and J is TRBJ1-2; maybe TRBD1 (6 bases). The V and J ends lost 4 bases and 5 bases respectively, with 18 bases between them. The CDR3 extends over 15 amino acids. Germline V gene data show CDR1 as SGHRS and CDR2 as YFSETQ. CDR3 residues: CASSPVLGQTYGYTF. The DNA for the CDR3 is TGCGCCAGCAGCCCGGTTTTAGGACAGACATATGGCTACACCTTC.

This rearrangement joins TRBV7-8 to TRBJ2-7; no clear D. Germline lookup yields CDR1 SGHVS and CDR2 FQNEAQ. V was trimmed by 5 bases and J by 0 bases, leaving 11 bases between them. The CDR3 spans 14 residues. CDR3: CASSKRQVSYEQYF. Here the CDR3 DNA reads TGTGCCAGCAGCAAACGCCAGGTCTCCTACGAGCAGTACTTC.

The V and J genes are TRBV28 and TRBJ2-4, with D maybe TRBD2 (5 bases). The CDR3 loop spans 15 amino acids. The germline V gene encodes CDR1 MDHEN and CDR2 SYDVKM. The V and J ends lost 3 bases and 1 base respectively, with 10 bases between them. CDR3 sequence: CASSLTGSAKNIQYF. The CDR3 coding sequence is TGTGCCAGCAGTTTGACGGGGTCGGCCAAAAACATTCAGTACTTC.

This rearrangement joins TRBV14 to TRBJ2-5; possibly TRBD1 for D (6 bases). CDR3 length: 15 residues. Trimming removed 0 bases at V and 9 bases at J, with 17 bases between. The germline gives CDR1 SGHDN, CDR2 FVKESK. CDR3 sequence reads: CASSQERGFEGAQYF. The CDR3 DNA sequence: TGTGCCAGCAGCCAAGAGAGGGGGTTCGAGGGGGCCCAGTACTTC.

This clone was observed once. The chain links TRBV10-1 to TRBJ2-7, with a possible D match to TRBD1 (5 bases). This CDR3 spans 12 amino acids. Germline CDR1 is WNHNN and CDR2 is SYGVQD (reference sequence). Trimming removed 2 bases from V and 6 bases from J, with 8 bases in between. In DNA form, the CDR3 reads TGCGCCAGCAGTGAGGGGGCTTCCGAGCAGTACTTC. It translates to CASSEGASEQYF.

In its sample, this clone was seen a few times. Other DNA sequences from this sample encode an identical CDR3 as well. This rearrangement joins TRBV5-1 to TRBJ2-7; D is unclear. V was clipped by 0 bases and J by 0 bases, with 4 bases between them. This CDR3 region has 13 residues. CDR1 is SGHRS and CDR2 is YFSETQ in the germline V gene. CDR3 sequence: CASSLDNSYEQYF. The CDR3 bases are TGCGCCAGCAGCTTGGACAACTCCTACGAGCAGTACTTC.

About this clone itself: Germline and junction disagree at one end, which may indicate a read error. The chain uses TRBV10-3 and TRBJ2-7; D may be TRBD2 (5 bases). Germline V gene sequence: CDR1 ENHRY, CDR2 SYGVKD. The CDR3 sequence is 19 residues long. Written as DNA, the CDR3 is TGTGCCATCAGGGCTACCTCGCTCCCCTTCATCCCCGAGGGAACTCCGAGGGACTTC. The encoded protein is CAIRATSLPFIPEGTPRDF.

In this sample, this clone turned up once. The V call is TRBV21-1, the J call TRBJ2-7; TRBD2 is the table's D call and was not checked against the DNA. TRBV21-1 is a recognized pseudogene. The length of the CDR3 is 17 residues. The CDR3 DNA sequence: TGTGCCAGCAGCAAACCGACTAGCGGGAGATGCTCCTACGAGCAGTACTTC. Its protein is CASSKPTSGRCSYEQYF.

J is TRBJ1-2 and V is TRBV10-3; 9 bases match TRBD1. This CDR3 contains 16 residues. V was pared by 5 bases and J by 4 bases, with 11 bases of the junction left unmatched. Per germline, CDR1 ENHRY and CDR2 SYGVKD. CDR3 sequence: CAISPGQGSVGYGYTF. Written as DNA, the CDR3 is TGTGCCATCAGTCCGGGACAGGGATCGGTGGGCTATGGCTACACCTTC.

This sequence joins TRBV5-4 and TRBJ2-1, with a weak D call TRBD1 (6 bases). CDR3 size: 15 residues. Germline values: CDR1 SGHNT, CDR2 YYREEE (reference sequence). Trimming left V 0 bases short and J 6 bases short, with 13 bases between. The CDR3 DNA follows: TGTGCCAGCAGCTTGGATGCAGGGGCTGTCAATGAGCAGTTCTTC. It yields the protein CASSLDAGAVNEQFF.

The chain is built from TRBV27 and TRBJ1-2, with no clear D. Deletions cut 6 bases from V and 5 bases from J, with 22 bases between. The CDR3 has 16 amino acids. In germline, CDR1 is MNHEY, CDR2 SMNVEV (reference sequence). The CDR3 sequence is CASSPRRGDHGYGYTF. The CDR3 coding sequence is TGTGCCAGCAGCCCCAGACGAGGCGACCACGGGTATGGCTACACCTTC.

This chain connects TRBV29-1 to TRBJ2-7; 14 bases line up with TRBD2. The CDR3 has 17 amino acids. The V gene end was trimmed by 6 bases and the J gene end by 7 bases; junction bases not matched to a gene: 17. Germline V gene lookup returns CDR1 SQVTM and CDR2 ANQGSEA. The CDR3 DNA reads as TGCAGCGTGGAGGGACTAGCGGGAGAGGGCCCCAGTGGGGAGCAGTACTTC. This translates into CSVEGLAGEGPSGEQYF.

The chain recombines TRBV5-5 with TRBJ2-3; D is unclear. The CDR3 contains 11 residues. CDR1 and CDR2 (germline): SGHKS, YYEKEE (reference sequence). V lost 4 bases, J lost 5 bases, and 5 bases lay in between. CDR3 sequence reads: CASSGIDTQYF. The DNA of the CDR3 is TGTGCCAGCAGCGGGATAGATACGCAGTATTTT.

V and J are TRBV9 and TRBJ2-5; D may be TRBD2 (5 bases). The V end was cut by 0 bases, the J end by 5 bases, with 23 bases between. Germline V gene lookup returns CDR1 SGDLS and CDR2 YYNGEE. The CDR3 spans 18 residues. In DNA form, the CDR3 reads TGTGCCAGCAGCGTAGGGAGGTTCGGGAATCCCTTCGGGGAGACCCAGTACTTC. It codes for CASSVGRFGNPFGETQYF.

On this clone itself: This specimen includes other DNA sequences encoding the same CDR3. The J gene is TRBJ2-7, the V gene TRBV7-9; 10 nucleotides line up with TRBD1. Germline V gene sequence: CDR1 SEHNR, CDR2 FQNEAQ (reference sequence). J gave up 5 bases and V 9 bases, and 10 bases lay outside the gene matches. The CDR3 runs to 14 residues. The CDR3 protein is CASSSGQGPDEQYF. CDR3 DNA sequence: TGTGCCAGTAGTTCGGGACAGGGGCCCGACGAGCAGTACTTC.